The next 18 T cell receptor beta chains were all read from a single sample in a study of blood T cell repertoires in COVID-19. The protocol was immunoSEQ multiplex PCR, while the TCRdb copy is restricted to in-frame clones and leaves out a portion. Of tens of thousands of clones listed, approximately 80% were seen once; the top ten hold 6.5% to 9%. Sequencing was performed on peripheral blood. These receptors were collected from a man between 65 and 85 years old with acute or convalescent COVID-19.

The chain has TRBV27 and TRBJ2-3; 9 bases align to TRBD1. The CDR3 runs to 14 residues. After removal of 7 bases from V and 7 bases from J, the junction contained 9 bases not matched to a gene. Germline V CDR1 and CDR2: MNHEY, SMNVEV (reference sequence). The CDR3 nucleotides read TGTGCCAGCACCTCGGGACAGGGAATAAATACGCAGTATTTT. Its translation is CASTSGQGINTQYF.

The chain links TRBV7-2 to TRBJ1-2, with D possibly matching TRBD1 (5 bases). This CDR3 comprises 14 residues. With 1 base removed from V and 8 bases from J, the gap between germline ends came to 14 bases. CDR1 SGHTA and CDR2 FQGNSA come from the germline V gene. CDR3 nucleotides: TGTGCCAGCAGCTTAGTCGAACTCGCAGGGGGCTACACCTTC. The encoded protein is CASSLVELAGGYTF.

Of note for this clone: This CDR3 is also generated by other DNA sequences in the sample. V usage is TRBV29-1 and J usage is TRBJ2-7, with TRBD1 matching over 8 bases. V was clipped by 2 bases and J by 1 base; unmatched bases: 1. This CDR3 has 13 amino acids. Germline V CDR1 and CDR2: SQVTM, ANQGSEA. DNA for the CDR3: TGCAGCGTTGAAACAGGGGGATCCTACGAGCAGTACTTC. Translated, it gives CSVETGGSYEQYF.

This chain joins TRBV9 and TRBJ2-7; 9 bases line up with TRBD2. Germline V CDR1 and CDR2: SGDLS, YYNGEE. Trimming cost V 0 bases and J 5 bases; bases outside gene matches: 9. The CDR3 extends over 16 amino acids. The CDR3 loop is CASSVGSGLAGNEQYF. The CDR3 DNA reads as TGTGCCAGCAGCGTAGGCTCGGGACTAGCTGGGAACGAGCAGTACTTC.

The chain carries TRBV5-1 and TRBJ2-3; a possible D gene is TRBD2 (5 bases). Germline V gives CDR1 SGHRS, CDR2 YFSETQ. CDR3 length equals 14 residues. The V and J ends lost 4 bases and 4 bases respectively, with 13 bases between them. The CDR3 is CASSPSTGSDTQYF. The CDR3, as DNA: TGCGCCAGCAGCCCATCCACGGGGTCAGATACGCAGTATTTT.

The chain uses TRBV7-9 and TRBJ2-1, with 10 bases lining up with TRBD2. With 5 bases clipped from V and 8 bases from J, the junction kept 18 bases outside the gene matches. CDR3 length: 18 amino acids. CDR1 SEHNR and CDR2 FQNEAQ come from the germline V gene (reference sequence). The CDR3: CASSPPPAAGGPVDEQFF. CDR3 in DNA: TGTGCCAGCAGCCCCCCACCAGCAGCGGGAGGGCCGGTGGATGAGCAGTTCTTC. Full variable domain (rest looked up from reference TRBV7-9 and TRBJ2-1): DTGVSQNPRHKITKRGQNVTFRCDPISEHNRLYWYRQTLGQGPEFLTYFQNEAQLEKSRLLSDRFSAERPKGSFSTLEIQRTEQGDSAMYLCASSPPPAAGGPVDEQFFGPGTRLTVL.

The sample holds a few counts of this clone. This sequence joins TRBV27 and TRBJ2-2, with 9 bases fitting TRBD1. This CDR3 region has 14 residues. Germline CDR1 is MNHEY and CDR2 is SMNVEV (reference sequence). Trimming at V came to 5 bases and at J to 5 bases, leaving 3 bases not matched to a gene. The DNA of the CDR3 is TGTGCCAGCAGTGTACAGGGGGCGACCGGGGAGCTGTTTTTT. Protein: CASSVQGATGELFF.

V is TRBV3-1 (or the pseudogene TRBV3-2) and J is TRBJ2-4; TRBD1 matches 7 bases. The CDR3 runs 20 residues. Germline CDR1 LGHDT, CDR2 YNNKEL (reference sequence). Trimming at V came to 2 bases and at J to 0 bases, leaving 16 bases not matched to a gene. As DNA, the CDR3 is TGTGCCAGCAGCCAAATCCTCTTCGGGACAGCCGACCTAGCCAAAAACATTCAGTACTTC. It translates to CASSQILFGTADLAKNIQYF.

The chain carries TRBV19 and TRBJ2-2, with 11 positions matching TRBD2. With V trimmed by 4 bases and J by 4 bases, 5 bases remained unmatched. Germline CDR1 and CDR2: LNHDA and SQIVND (reference sequence). The CDR3 is 16 amino acids. Here the CDR3 reads CASSNSGRAVTGELFF. The CDR3 coding sequence is TGTGCCAGTAGTAATAGCGGGAGGGCCGTCACCGGGGAGCTGTTTTTT.

The gene calls are TRBV27 and TRBJ1-1, with TRBD1 as a possible D gene (5 bases). CDR3 length equals 15 residues. With 7 bases removed from V and 4 bases from J, the gap between germline ends came to 19 bases. Germline V gene lookup returns CDR1 MNHEY and CDR2 SMNVEV (reference sequence). The CDR3 DNA sequence: TGTGCCAGCATCCTGACATCCGGGGGAGGCACTGAAGCTTTCTTT. This encodes CASILTSGGGTEAFF.

This clone appeared once. This chain's CDR3 is CASRGLANPYEQYF. Here the CDR3 DNA reads TGTGCCAGCCGGGGACTAGCGAATCCTTACGAGCAGTACTTC. V and J are TRBV25-1 and TRBJ2-7, with 10 bases matching TRBD2. Germline V gives CDR1 MGHDK, CDR2 SYGVNS. CDR3 length: 14 amino acids. Germline trimming cut 8 bases from V and 4 bases from J; bases unmatched to any gene: 8.

This clone was seen ten or more times. The V and J genes are TRBV5-1 and TRBJ2-7, with a possible D match to TRBD2 (5 bases). Germline loops: CDR1 SGHRS, CDR2 YFSETQ. The V end lost 1 base, the J end lost 4 bases, and 15 bases lay between the germline ends. The CDR3 length is 15 residues. Here the CDR3 DNA reads TGCGCCAGCAGCTTGACGGGCGGGTCCGTATACGAGCAGTACTTC. Amino acids: CASSLTGGSVYEQYF.

The rearrangement joins TRBV7-8 to TRBJ1-2; TRBD1 aligns across 9 bases. The J segment lost 4 bases and the V segment lost 7 bases, leaving 7 bases of the junction unmatched. Germline lookup yields CDR1 SGHVS and CDR2 FQNEAQ. This CDR3 is built from 14 residues. The CDR3: CASNPVGQGYGYTF. Here the CDR3 DNA reads TGTGCCAGCAACCCTGTGGGACAGGGCTATGGCTACACCTTC.

CDR3 region: CASRSNEGTSWYEQYF. The CDR3, as DNA: TGTGCCAGCAGATCCAACGAGGGGACAAGCTGGTACGAGCAGTACTTC. J is TRBJ2-7 and V is TRBV6-6, with D perhaps TRBD1 (6 bases). CDR1 is MNHNY, CDR2 SVGAGI, per germline (reference sequence). This CDR3 contains 16 residues. With 6 bases removed from V and 4 bases from J, the gap between germline ends came to 22 bases.

The genes are TRBV10-3 and TRBJ2-7; weak D call: TRBD2 (6 bases). Germline CDR1 reads ENHRY; CDR2 reads SYGVKD. The V and J ends lost 4 bases and 7 bases respectively, with 17 bases between them. The CDR3 has 14 residues. CDR3 DNA: TGTGCCATCAGTGCCGGGACTGGGGCGTTAGAGCAGTACGTC. Translated: CAISAGTGALEQYV.

The rearrangement links TRBV7-9 to TRBJ2-1; TRBD1 matches at 11 bases. CDR3 size: 16 residues. Germline CDR1 reads SEHNR; CDR2 reads FQNEAQ (reference sequence). V gave up 5 bases and J gave up 7 bases; unmatched junction bases: 10. The chain's CDR3 is CASSLWTGGASNEQFF. The DNA for the CDR3 is TGTGCCAGCAGCCTGTGGACAGGGGGCGCGTCGAATGAGCAGTTCTTC.

The chain uses TRBV29-1 and TRBJ1-1; the D gene is possibly TRBD1 (5 bases). CDR1 is SQVTM, CDR2 ANQGSEA, per germline. This CDR3 is 14 amino acids long. Trimming cost V 1 base and J 4 bases, with 13 bases left between them. CDR3 sequence reads: CSVEAGGTGTEAFF. CDR3 sequence (DNA): TGCAGCGTTGAAGCGGGCGGGACCGGCACTGAAGCTTTCTTT.

This chain connects TRBV2 to TRBJ2-7; 9 positions match TRBD1. Trimming removed 5 bases from V and 5 bases from J; junction bases left unmatched: 7. The V gene's germline CDR1 is SNHLY and CDR2 FYNNEI. The CDR3 contains 14 residues. Here the CDR3 DNA reads TGTGCCAGCAGTTTTGACAGGGGGAGGAACGAGCAGTACTTC. Translated: CASSFDRGRNEQYF.